This paragraph covers one T cell receptor (beta chain) sequence. This sample was taken from a study of blood T cell repertoires in COVID-19. Study processing details: The assay estimated nucleated cells by amplifying reference gene primers. Clones were sequenced by immunoSEQ multiplex PCR, and TCRdb holds only the in-frame ones, with some missing. The D gene and trimming were derived from the DNA, and the V and J assignments and clone size from that table. The table records around 60,000 clones, 88% of them present only once. The specimen sequenced was peripheral blood. This TCR came from a man in his fifties with active COVID-19.

The DNA of the CDR3 is TGTGCCAGCTCACCAAGGGGTATGGAGACCCAGTACTTC. Translating gives CASSPRGMETQYF. V usage is TRBV18 and J usage is TRBJ2-5, with D maybe TRBD1 (5 bases). Germline values: CDR1 KGHSH, CDR2 LQKENI. The CDR3 is made up of 13 amino acids. Trimming stripped 2 bases from V and 5 bases from J, with 9 bases between.